This TCR beta chain was obtained from a study of human T cells and chemical hapten exposure. One entry per CDR3 protein, called by TCRdb with MiXCR from the RACE reads. The sample has about 40,000 distinct CDR3 sequences, just under 9% seen once. Time point specified: patch test 2, 6 weeks after DPC sensitization. Treatment reported: therapeutic diphenylcyclopropenone sensitization with weekly scalp DPC. This clonotype showed up many times. Sequenced here: whole blood, sampled in connection with sensitization to the hapten diphenylcyclopropenone (DPC). This clonotype originated in a woman between 40 and 55 years old with alopecia areata. Some clones in this sample may be carry-over from other donors' samples.

CDR3 sequence (DNA): TGTGCCAGCAGTCTTGCCGGGACTCGGGGGGAGACCCAGTACTTC. Encoded protein: CASSLAGTRGETQYF. The rearrangement joins TRBV27 to TRBJ2-5; TRBD2 might be the D (6 bases). The ends were cut back, 5 bases at V and 5 bases at J, with 18 bases in the middle. The CDR3 length is 15 residues. Germline CDR1 MNHEY, CDR2 SMNVEV (reference sequence).